This TCR beta chain appears in the sequencing data of a study of cytomegalovirus exposure and HLA in healthy donors. As to this clone: The antigen is not known.

Study results and caveats: Links to common viral pathogens appeared, in a later analysis, for several of the most significant clusters. In a later analysis, an Asian-associated ancestry cluster reportedly showed fewer N-insertions than the approximately 610-donor mean.

Vbeta (60) and Jbeta (13) primers were used in the PCR. Sequencing used immunoSEQ multiplex PCR; TCRdb keeps in-frame clones, though not all of them. The top ten hold approximately 2.2% of the sample, which has 150,000 to 200,000 clones, around 86% seen once. The material sequenced was PBMCs. The sequence derives from a male donor in good health and CMV-seronegative.

This CDR3 reads CASSLGTDGNTIYF. CDR3 sequence (DNA): TGTGCCAGCAGCTTGGGGACAGACGGAAACACCATATATTTT. V is TRBV6-1 and J is TRBJ1-3; 7 bases map to TRBD1. Per the germline V gene, CDR1 is MNHNS and CDR2 is SASEGT. V gave up 6 bases and J gave up 4 bases; unmatched junction bases: 6. The CDR3 has 14 residues.